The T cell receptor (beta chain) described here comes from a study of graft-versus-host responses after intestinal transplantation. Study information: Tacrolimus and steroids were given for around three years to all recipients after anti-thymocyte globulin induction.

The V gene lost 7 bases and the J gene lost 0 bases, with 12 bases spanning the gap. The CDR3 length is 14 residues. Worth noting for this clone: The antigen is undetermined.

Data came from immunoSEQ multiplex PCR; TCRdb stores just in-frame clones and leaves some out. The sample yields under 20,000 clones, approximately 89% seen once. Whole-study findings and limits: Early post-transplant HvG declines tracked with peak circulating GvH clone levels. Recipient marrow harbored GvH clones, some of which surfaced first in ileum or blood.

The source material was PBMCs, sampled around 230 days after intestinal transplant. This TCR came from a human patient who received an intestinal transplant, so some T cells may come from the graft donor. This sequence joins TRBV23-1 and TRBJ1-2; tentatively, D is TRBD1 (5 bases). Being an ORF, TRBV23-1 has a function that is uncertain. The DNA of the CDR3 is TGCGCCAGCACCTACACAGGTTCTAACTATGGCTACACCTTC. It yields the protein CASTYTGSNYGYTF.